Listed below are T cell receptor beta chains from one sample, sequenced in a study of T cells in Graves' hyperthyroidism and ophthalmopathy. Each CDR3 protein is one row after TCRdb ran MiXCR on the multiplex PCR reads. The sample has 300,000 to 500,000 distinct CDR3 sequences, around 15% seen once. Material for sequencing was blood. The origin of the receptors is a man aged 50-60 years with Graves' ophthalmopathy. CDR3s include the opening cysteine and the closing phenylalanine or tryptophan. The order of the fields is V gene, J gene, D gene, CDR3 protein. A D gene is named only where the DNA matches it firmly.

TRBV3-1,TRBJ2-2,.,CASSLKAGIGLFF
TRBV6-1,TRBJ2-7,TRBD2,CASSAGLADSYEQYF
TRBV11-2,TRBJ2-7,.,CASSLQLQSYEQYF
TRBV20-1,TRBJ1-1,TRBD1,CSAPGTGTNTEAFF
TRBV19,TRBJ2-1,TRBD2,CASSIRESRLAGVNEQFF
TRBV6-5,TRBJ1-1,.,CASSYTVNTEAFF
TRBV7-2,TRBJ1-2,.,CASSFGTSYGYTF
TRBV7-9,TRBJ2-3,.,CASSLAGASTDTQYF
TRBV30,TRBJ2-6,.,CAWTGTGGANVLTF
TRBV7-8,TRBJ2-1,.,CASSHRRGGTVYNEQFF
TRBV20-1,TRBJ2-3,TRBD2,CSARDSGRVRDTQYF
TRBV30,TRBJ2-3,.,CAWSGGLLDTQYF
TRBV27,TRBJ2-7,TRBD1,CASSAGTGGAPSDQYF
TRBV12-3/TRBV12-4,TRBJ2-3,.,CASRSTRTSTDTQYF
TRBV5-1,TRBJ1-5,TRBD1,CASSSGTGGNQPQHF
TRBV2,TRBJ2-4,.,CASSESVVLGSIQYF
TRBV5-6,TRBJ2-3,.,CASSLEGEGTDTQYF
TRBV9,TRBJ2-5,.,CASSVGTQQETQYF
TRBV29-1,TRBJ2-3,.,CSVEEVDTSTDTQYF
TRBV7-9,TRBJ1-6,.,CASSLGPAGGSPLHF
TRBV19,TRBJ2-2,.,CASSIEGVSITGELFF
TRBV5-1,TRBJ2-3,.,CASSTQSSRTDTQYF
TRBV4-1,TRBJ2-7,.,CASSQDSGAYEQYF
TRBV13,TRBJ2-3,TRBD2,CASSLAAGLAGGADTQYF
TRBV20-1,TRBJ2-7,.,CSARGTMGGYEQYF
TRBV30,TRBJ1-1,.,CAWSPDRNTEAFF
TRBV5-1,TRBJ1-1,TRBD1,CASSSVGTGEAFF
TRBV9,TRBJ2-6,TRBD1,CASSQRTGGSSGANVLTF
TRBV27,TRBJ2-7,TRBD2,CASSGAGTSVYEQYF
TRBV7-2,TRBJ2-2,.,CASSLASLNTGELFF
TRBV9,TRBJ1-3,.,CASSDNRNTIYF
TRBV15,TRBJ2-5,.,CATSRTGSRQETQYF
TRBV6-1,TRBJ2-1,.,CASSGSNEQFF
TRBV5-4,TRBJ2-3,TRBD2,CASSLGGSGTDTQYF
TRBV29-1,TRBJ2-2,TRBD2,CSVEDRTSGINTGELFF
TRBV11-2,TRBJ1-2,.,CASSLEGAESVGYTF
TRBV29-1,TRBJ1-1,.,CSVAGRGTEAFF
TRBV30,TRBJ2-7,TRBD1,CAWSVEDRFSYEQYF
TRBV6-6,TRBJ2-1,TRBD2,CASSYSGREGRVNEQFF
TRBV18,TRBJ2-5,TRBD2,CASSRLNPSTGGPTETQYF
TRBV24-1,TRBJ2-5,TRBD1,CATSDITGVGETQYF
TRBV27,TRBJ2-7,TRBD1,CATLLRQGQRQYF
TRBV5-8,TRBJ2-1,TRBD2,CASSPGLAMGNEQFF
TRBV20-1,TRBJ2-1,.,CSASASGSSKAQFF
TRBV3-1,TRBJ2-1,.,CASSPDLLWLPNPGENEQFF
TRBV11-3,TRBJ1-1,.,CASSSHINTEAFF
TRBV29-1,TRBJ2-2,TRBD1,CSGTKGTAHIGELFF
TRBV20-1,TRBJ2-5,.,CSGRVGGIGETQYF
TRBV19,TRBJ1-2,.,CASSARTRGSLYGYTF
TRBV20-1,TRBJ2-3,.,CSAARRDTQYF